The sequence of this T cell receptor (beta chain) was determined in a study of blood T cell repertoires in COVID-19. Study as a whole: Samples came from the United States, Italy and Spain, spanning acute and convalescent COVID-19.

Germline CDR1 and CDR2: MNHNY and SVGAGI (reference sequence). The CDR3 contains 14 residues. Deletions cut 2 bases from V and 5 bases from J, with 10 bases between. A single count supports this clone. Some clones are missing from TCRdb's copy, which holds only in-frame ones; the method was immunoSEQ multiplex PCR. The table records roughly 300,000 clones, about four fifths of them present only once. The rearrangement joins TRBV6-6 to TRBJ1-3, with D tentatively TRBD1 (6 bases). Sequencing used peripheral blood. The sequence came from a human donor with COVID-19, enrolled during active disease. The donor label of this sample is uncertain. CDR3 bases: TGTGCCAGCAGTTACGGGAGGGACAGAAACACCATATATTTT. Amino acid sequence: CASSYGRDRNTIYF.